This is a list of T cell receptor beta chains from one sample in a study of shared clonotypes between healthy human individuals. Profiled with immunoSEQ multiplex PCR; TCRdb holds only in-frame clones, not every one. The data hold fewer than 850,000 clones, with about 96% observed a single time. What was sequenced was naive CD8+ T cells sorted from blood. The receptors were sampled from a man aged 30 to 39 in good health. The conserved cysteine and the conserved F or W are not part of the CDR3 here. Fields, in order: V gene, CDR3 protein.

TRBV7-9,ASSFLRERNTEAF
TRBV11-2,ASSLDYDREAF
TRBV19,ASSPVSGNYNEQF
TRBV19,ASGQGEIGRYGYT
TRBV5-1,ASSFSGGEVTNEKLF
TRBV11-2,ASSPPTVVYEQY
TRBV10-3,AISDPSREFIEQF
TRBV7-9,ASSPGQGGTEAF
TRBV15,ATSSRLQETQY
TRBV11-2,ASSYGQGMRDEQF
TRBV6-5,ASSFSLRSYEQY
TRBV21-1,ASSPQGAGEQY
TRBV5-1,ASSLEGEGLQETQY
TRBV11-2,ASSLEVVRGNEQF
TRBV15,ATSREGGSMNTEAF
TRBV7-8,ASSDGTGNSYEQY
TRBV10-3,AISEGVSVSGANVLT
TRBV11-2,ASSLVAGVVHGYT
TRBV27,ASSLTSGTNTGELF
TRBV27,ASSLSTGWDEQY
TRBV21-1,ASSKSKSKKSGYT
TRBV7-9,ASSKTGISNQPQH
TRBV28,ASSLRGYYYEQY
TRBV29-1,SGKGLAGLNEQF
TRBV27,ASSLSVGSEAYEQY
TRBV16,ASSQSSRDSSYNEQF
TRBV14,ASSQFNGHLYEQY
TRBV5-4,ASWGGGLLNNEQF